A single T cell receptor beta chain is shown here with its context. Its antigen remains unknown. The sample comes from a study of cytomegalovirus exposure and HLA in healthy donors. Points from the study as a whole: The authors confirmed in vitro that three CMV-associated chains were specific for CMV antigens.

The PCR contained 60 Vbeta and 13 Jbeta primers. Produced via immunoSEQ multiplex PCR; TCRdb's table is partial and in-frame only. Found here are around 230,000 clones, roughly 78% of them singletons; the top ten hold more than 0.45%. The V gene's germline CDR1 is SGHDT and CDR2 YYEEEE. CDR3 size: 18 residues. V lost 0 bases, J lost 3 bases, and 14 bases stayed unmatched. The chain links TRBV5-6 to TRBJ1-1, with 7 bases matching TRBD1. The specimen was PBMCs. The sequence was obtained from a boy younger than 18 in good health and CMV-seronegative. The CDR3 sequence is CASSLVRAGGRKDTEAFF. The CDR3 bases are TGTGCCAGCAGCTTGGTTAGGGCAGGGGGAAGGAAGGACACTGAAGCTTTCTTT.